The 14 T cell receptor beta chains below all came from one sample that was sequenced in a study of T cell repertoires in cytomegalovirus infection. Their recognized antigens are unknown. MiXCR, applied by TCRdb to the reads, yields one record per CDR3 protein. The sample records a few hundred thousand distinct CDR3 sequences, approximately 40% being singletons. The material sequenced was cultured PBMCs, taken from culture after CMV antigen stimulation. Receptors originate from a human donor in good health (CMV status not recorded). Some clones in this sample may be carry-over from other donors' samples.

CDR3 sequence reads: CASWGIPSGETQYF. The CDR3 nucleotides read TGTGCCAGCTGGGGAATACCGAGTGGAGAGACCCAGTACTTC. The rearrangement joins TRBV6-8 to TRBJ2-5; D not certain. The CDR3 spans 14 residues. The germline V gene has CDR1 MNHGY and CDR2 SAAAGT. The V and J ends lost 8 bases and 4 bases respectively, with 17 bases between them.

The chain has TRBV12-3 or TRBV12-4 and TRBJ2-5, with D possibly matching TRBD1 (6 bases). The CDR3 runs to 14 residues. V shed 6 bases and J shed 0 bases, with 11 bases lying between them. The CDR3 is CASSWDTDQETQYF. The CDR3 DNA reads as TGTGCCAGCAGCTGGGACACAGACCAAGAGACCCAGTACTTC.

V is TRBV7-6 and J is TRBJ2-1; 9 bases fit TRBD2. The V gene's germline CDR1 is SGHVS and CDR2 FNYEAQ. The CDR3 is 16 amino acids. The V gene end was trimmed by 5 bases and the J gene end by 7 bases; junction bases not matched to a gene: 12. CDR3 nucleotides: TGTGCCAGCAGCCCCCTTTTCGCGGGAGGGTGGAATGAGCAGTTCTTC. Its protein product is CASSPLFAGGWNEQFF.

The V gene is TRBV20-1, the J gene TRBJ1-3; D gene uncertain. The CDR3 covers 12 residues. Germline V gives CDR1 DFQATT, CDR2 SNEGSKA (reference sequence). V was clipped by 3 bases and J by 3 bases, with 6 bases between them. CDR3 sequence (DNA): TGCAGTGCTAGTGGCGGTGGAAACACCATATATTTT. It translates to CSASGGGNTIYF.

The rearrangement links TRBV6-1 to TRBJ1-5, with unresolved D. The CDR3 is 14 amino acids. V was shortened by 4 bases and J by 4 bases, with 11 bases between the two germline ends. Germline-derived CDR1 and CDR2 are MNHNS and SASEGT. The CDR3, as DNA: TGTGCCAGCAGTGTTTCCGGCGGGAATCAGCCCCAGCATTTT. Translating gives CASSVSGGNQPQHF.

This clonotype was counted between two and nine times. CDR3 loop: CASSLGPSGTEAFF. The CDR3 nucleotides are TGTGCCAGCAGCTTAGGACCATCGGGCACTGAAGCTTTCTTT. The chain couples TRBV7-2 to TRBJ1-1; no clear D gene. Germline CDR1 reads SGHTA; CDR2 reads FQGNSA. CDR3 length equals 14 residues. The V end was cut by 1 base, the J end by 4 bases, with 10 bases between.

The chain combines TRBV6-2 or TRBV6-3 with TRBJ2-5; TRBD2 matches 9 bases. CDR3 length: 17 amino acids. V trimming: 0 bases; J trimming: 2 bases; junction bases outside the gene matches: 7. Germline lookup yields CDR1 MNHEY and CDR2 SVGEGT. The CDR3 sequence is CASSYSFWRGGQETQYF. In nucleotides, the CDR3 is TGTGCCAGCAGTTACTCGTTTTGGCGGGGGGGGCAAGAGACCCAGTACTTC.

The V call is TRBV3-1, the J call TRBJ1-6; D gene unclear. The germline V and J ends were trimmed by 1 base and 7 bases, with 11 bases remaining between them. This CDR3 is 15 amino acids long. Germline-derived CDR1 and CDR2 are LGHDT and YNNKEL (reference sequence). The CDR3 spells CASSQVSQENSPLHF. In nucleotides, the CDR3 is TGTGCCAGCAGCCAAGTTTCGCAGGAAAATTCACCCCTCCACTTT.

CDR3 residues: CASSLDMWDTIYF. CDR3 coding DNA: TGTGCCAGCAGCTTAGATATGTGGGACACCATATATTTT. V is TRBV7-2 and J is TRBJ1-3, with D hard to call. The germline V gene has CDR1 SGHTA and CDR2 FQGNSA. Between the trimmed V and J ends, which lost 1 base and 8 bases, there was a span of 9 bases. The CDR3 totals 13 residues. The variable domain in full, completed from reference TRBV7-2 and TRBJ1-3, reads GAGVSQSPSNKVTEKGKDVELRCDPISGHTALYWYRQSLGQGLEFLIYFQGNSAPDKSGLPSDRFSAERTGGSVSTLTIQRTQQEDSAVYLCASSLDMWDTIYFGEGSWLTVV.

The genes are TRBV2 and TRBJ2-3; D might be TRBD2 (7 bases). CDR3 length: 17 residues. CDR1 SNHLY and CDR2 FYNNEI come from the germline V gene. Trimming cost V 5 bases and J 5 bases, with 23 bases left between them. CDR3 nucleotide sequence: TGTGCCAGCAGTCCCCCCGGTTCGGGGGGCGGAGGAGATACGCAGTATTTT. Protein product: CASSPPGSGGGGDTQYF. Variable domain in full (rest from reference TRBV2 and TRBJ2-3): EPEVTQTPSHQVTQMGQEVILRCVPISNHLYFYWYRQILGQKVEFLVSFYNNEISEKSEIFDDQFSVERPDGSNFTLKIRSTKLEDSAMYFCASSPPGSGGGGDTQYFGPGTRLTVL.

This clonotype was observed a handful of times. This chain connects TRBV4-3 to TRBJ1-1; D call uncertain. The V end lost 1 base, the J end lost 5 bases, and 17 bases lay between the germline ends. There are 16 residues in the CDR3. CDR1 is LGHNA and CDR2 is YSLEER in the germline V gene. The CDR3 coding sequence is TGCGCCAGCAGCCAAGGAATCCGAAAGAGTGGGACTGAAGCTTTCTTT. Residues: CASSQGIRKSGTEAFF.

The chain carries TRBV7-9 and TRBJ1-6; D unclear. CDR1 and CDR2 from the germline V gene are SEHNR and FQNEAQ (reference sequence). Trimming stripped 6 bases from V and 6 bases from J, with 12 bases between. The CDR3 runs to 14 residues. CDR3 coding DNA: TGTGCCAGCAGGCCGGACGGCCCTAATTCACCCCTCCACTTT. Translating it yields CASRPDGPNSPLHF.

This CDR3 reads CAIRDREDEQFF. The CDR3 DNA sequence: TGTGCCATCAGGGACAGGGAGGATGAGCAGTTCTTC. This rearrangement joins TRBV10-3 to TRBJ2-1, with 8 nucleotides matching TRBD1. The CDR3 contains 12 residues. J lost 8 bases, V lost 6 bases, and 3 bases had no gene match. Germline loops: CDR1 ENHRY, CDR2 SYGVKD.

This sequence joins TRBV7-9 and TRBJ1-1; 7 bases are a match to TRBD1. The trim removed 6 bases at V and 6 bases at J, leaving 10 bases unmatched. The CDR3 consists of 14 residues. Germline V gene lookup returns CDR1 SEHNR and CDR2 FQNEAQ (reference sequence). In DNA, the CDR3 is TGTGCCAGCAGTCAACAGGGGAGGGGAGCTGAAGCTTTCTTT. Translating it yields CASSQQGRGAEAFF.